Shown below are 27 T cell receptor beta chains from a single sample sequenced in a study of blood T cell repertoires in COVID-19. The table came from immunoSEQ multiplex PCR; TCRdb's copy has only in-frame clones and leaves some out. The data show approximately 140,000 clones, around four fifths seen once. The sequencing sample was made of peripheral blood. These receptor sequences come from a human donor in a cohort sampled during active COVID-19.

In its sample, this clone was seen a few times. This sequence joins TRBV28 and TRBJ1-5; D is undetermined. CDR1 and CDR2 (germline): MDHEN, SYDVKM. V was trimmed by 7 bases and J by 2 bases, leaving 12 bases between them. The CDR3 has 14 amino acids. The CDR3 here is CASTFTGGNQPQHF. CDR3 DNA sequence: TGTGCCAGCACCTTTACTGGTGGCAATCAGCCCCAGCATTTT.

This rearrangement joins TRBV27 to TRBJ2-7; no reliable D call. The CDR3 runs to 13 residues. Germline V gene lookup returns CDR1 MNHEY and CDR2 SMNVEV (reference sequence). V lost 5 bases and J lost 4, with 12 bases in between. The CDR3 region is CASSPTAGYEQYF. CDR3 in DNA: TGTGCCAGCAGTCCGACTGCCGGGTACGAGCAGTACTTC.

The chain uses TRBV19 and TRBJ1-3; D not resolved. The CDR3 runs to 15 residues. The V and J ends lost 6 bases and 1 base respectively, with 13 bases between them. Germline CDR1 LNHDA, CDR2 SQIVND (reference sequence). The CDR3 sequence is CASSLDAASGNTIYF. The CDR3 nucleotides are TGTGCCAGTAGCCTAGACGCCGCTTCTGGAAACACCATATATTTT. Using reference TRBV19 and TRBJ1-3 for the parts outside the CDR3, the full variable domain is DGGITQSPKYLFRKEGQNVTLSCEQNLNHDAMYWYRQDPGQGLRLIYYSQIVNDFQKGDIAEGYSVSREKKESFPLTVTSAQKNPTAFYLCASSLDAASGNTIYFGEGSWLTVV.

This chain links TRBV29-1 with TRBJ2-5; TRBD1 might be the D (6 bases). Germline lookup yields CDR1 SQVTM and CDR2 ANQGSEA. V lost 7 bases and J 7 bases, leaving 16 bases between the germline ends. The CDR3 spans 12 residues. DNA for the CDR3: TGCAGCGGACGCAGGGGTATTGGGACCCAGTACTTC. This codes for CSGRRGIGTQYF.

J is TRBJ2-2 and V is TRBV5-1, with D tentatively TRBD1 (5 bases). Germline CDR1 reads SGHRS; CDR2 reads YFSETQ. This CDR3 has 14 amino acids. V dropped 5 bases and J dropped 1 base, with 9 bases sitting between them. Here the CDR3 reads CASSVTGNTGELFF. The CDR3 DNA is TGCGCCAGCAGTGTCACAGGGAACACCGGGGAGCTGTTTTTT.

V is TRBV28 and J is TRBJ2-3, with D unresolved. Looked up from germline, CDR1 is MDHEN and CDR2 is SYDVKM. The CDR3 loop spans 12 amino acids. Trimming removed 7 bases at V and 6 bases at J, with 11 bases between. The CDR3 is CASKESVDTQYF. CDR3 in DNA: TGTGCCAGCAAAGAGAGTGTCGATACGCAGTATTTT.

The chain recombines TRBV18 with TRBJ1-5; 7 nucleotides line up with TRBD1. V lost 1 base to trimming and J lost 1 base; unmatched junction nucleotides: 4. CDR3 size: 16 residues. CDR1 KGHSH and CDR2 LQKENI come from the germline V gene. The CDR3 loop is CASSPLRQGSNQPQHF. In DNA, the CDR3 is TGTGCCAGCTCACCACTCCGACAGGGAAGCAATCAGCCCCAGCATTTT.

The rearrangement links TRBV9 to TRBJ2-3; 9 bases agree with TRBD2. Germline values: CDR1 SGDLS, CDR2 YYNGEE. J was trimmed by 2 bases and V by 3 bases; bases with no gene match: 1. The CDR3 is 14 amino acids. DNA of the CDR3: TGTGCCAGCAGCGCTAGCGGGGACACAGATACGCAGTATTTT. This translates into CASSASGDTDTQYF.

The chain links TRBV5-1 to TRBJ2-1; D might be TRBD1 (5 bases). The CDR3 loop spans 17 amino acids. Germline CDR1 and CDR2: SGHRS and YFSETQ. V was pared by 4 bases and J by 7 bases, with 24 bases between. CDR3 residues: CASSLHTQDTPTNEQFF. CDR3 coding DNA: TGCGCCAGCAGCCTTCATACACAGGACACTCCTACTAATGAGCAGTTCTTC.

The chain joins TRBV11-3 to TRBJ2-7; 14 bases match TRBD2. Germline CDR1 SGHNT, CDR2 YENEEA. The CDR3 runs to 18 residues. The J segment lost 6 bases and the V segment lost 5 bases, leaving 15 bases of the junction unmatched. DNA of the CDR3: TGTGCCAGCAGCACGGGACTAGCGGGAGAAGGTGGGTGGATCGAGCAGTACTTC. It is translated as CASSTGLAGEGGWIEQYF.

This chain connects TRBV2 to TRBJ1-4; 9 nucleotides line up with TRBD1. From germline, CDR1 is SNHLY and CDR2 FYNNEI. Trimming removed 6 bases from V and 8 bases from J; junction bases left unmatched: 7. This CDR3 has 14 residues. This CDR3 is CASRAGQGWEKLFF. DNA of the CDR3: TGTGCCAGCAGGGCCGGACAGGGGTGGGAAAAACTGTTTTTT.

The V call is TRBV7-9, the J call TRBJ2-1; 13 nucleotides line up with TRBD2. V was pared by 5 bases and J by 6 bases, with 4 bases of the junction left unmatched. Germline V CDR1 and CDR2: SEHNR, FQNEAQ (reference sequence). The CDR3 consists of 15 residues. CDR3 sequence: CASSAGLAGINEQFF. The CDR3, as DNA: TGTGCCAGCAGCGCGGGACTAGCGGGAATCAATGAGCAGTTCTTC.

The CDR3 sequence: CSVLVPGQSSGANVLTF. The CDR3 DNA reads as TGCAGCGTTTTGGTACCGGGACAGAGCTCTGGGGCCAACGTCCTGACTTTC. The chain has TRBV29-1 and TRBJ2-6; 7 positions match TRBD1. Germline assignment: CDR1 SQVTM and CDR2 ANQGSEA. After removal of 5 bases from V and 0 bases from J, the junction contained 10 bases not matched to a gene. This CDR3 is 17 amino acids long.

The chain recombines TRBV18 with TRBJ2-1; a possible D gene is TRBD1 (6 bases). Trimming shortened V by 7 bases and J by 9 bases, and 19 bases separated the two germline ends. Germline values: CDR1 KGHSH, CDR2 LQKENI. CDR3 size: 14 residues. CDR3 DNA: TGTGCCAGCTTCCCTCAGGGGCCGTACGTTGAGCAGTTCTTC. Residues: CASFPQGPYVEQFF.

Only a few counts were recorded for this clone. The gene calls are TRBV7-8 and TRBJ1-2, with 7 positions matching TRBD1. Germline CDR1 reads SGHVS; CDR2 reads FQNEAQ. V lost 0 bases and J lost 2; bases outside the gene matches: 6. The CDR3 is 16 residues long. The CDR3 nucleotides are TGTGCCAGCAGCTTAGCGGGGGGACAGATGAACTATGGCTACACCTTC. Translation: CASSLAGGQMNYGYTF.

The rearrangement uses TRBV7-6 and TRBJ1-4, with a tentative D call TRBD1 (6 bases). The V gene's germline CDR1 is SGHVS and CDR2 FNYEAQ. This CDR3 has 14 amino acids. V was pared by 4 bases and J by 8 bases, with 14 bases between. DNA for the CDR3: TGTGCCAGCAGCTCCTTCAGGGGTGGGGAAAAACTGTTTTTT. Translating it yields CASSSFRGGEKLFF.

The CDR3 is CASSVLGGTGELFF. CDR3 sequence (DNA): TGTGCCAGCAGCGTATTAGGGGGAACCGGGGAGCTGTTTTTT. The J gene is TRBJ2-2, the V gene TRBV9; a weak D match, TRBD1 (6 bases). Germline values: CDR1 SGDLS, CDR2 YYNGEE. The V end was cut by 1 base, the J end by 5 bases, with 9 bases between. This CDR3 has 14 residues.

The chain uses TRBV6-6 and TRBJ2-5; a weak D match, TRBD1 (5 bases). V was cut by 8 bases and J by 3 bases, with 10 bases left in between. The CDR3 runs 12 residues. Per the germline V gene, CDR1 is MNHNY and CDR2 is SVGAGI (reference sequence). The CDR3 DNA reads TGTGCCAGCTCGACAGTCAAAGAGACCCAGTACTTC. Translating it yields CASSTVKETQYF.

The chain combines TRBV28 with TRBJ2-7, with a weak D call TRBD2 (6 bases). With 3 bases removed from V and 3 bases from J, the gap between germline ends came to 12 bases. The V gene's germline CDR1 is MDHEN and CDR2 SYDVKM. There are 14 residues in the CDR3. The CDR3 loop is CASSLQLAFYEQYF. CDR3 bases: TGTGCCAGCAGTTTGCAACTAGCTTTCTACGAGCAGTACTTC.

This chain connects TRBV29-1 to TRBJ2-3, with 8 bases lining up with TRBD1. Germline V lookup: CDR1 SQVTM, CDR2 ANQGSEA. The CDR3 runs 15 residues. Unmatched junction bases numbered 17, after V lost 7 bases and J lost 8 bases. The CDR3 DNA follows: TGCAGCGCGACAGGGGCTACCTCGCGTGGCGCTACGCAGTATTTT. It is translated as CSATGATSRGATQYF.

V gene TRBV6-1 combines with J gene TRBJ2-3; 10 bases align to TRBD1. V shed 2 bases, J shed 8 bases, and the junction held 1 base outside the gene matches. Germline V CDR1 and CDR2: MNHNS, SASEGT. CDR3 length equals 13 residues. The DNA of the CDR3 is TGTGCCAGCAGTGAACGACAGGGGGCTACGCAGTATTTT. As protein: CASSERQGATQYF.

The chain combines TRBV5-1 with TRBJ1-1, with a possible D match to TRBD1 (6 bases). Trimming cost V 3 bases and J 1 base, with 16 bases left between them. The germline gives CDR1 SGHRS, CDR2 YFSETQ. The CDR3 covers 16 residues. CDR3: CASSWSVGQSNTEAFF. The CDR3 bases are TGCGCCAGCAGCTGGAGCGTTGGACAGTCGAACACTGAAGCTTTCTTT.

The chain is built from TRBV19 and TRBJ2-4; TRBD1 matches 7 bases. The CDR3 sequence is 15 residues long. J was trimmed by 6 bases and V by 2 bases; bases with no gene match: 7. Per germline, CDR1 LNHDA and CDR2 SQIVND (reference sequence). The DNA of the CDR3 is TGTGCCAGTAGTATAACTAGGGACAGAGGAAACATTCAGTACTTC. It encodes CASSITRDRGNIQYF.

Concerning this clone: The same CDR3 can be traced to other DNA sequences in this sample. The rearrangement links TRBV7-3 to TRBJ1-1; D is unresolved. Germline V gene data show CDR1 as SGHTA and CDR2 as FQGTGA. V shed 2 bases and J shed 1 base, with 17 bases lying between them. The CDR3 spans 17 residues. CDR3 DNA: TGTGCCAGCAGCTTATCTGGAGGAGGCAGGCCGAACACTGAAGCTTTCTTT. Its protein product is CASSLSGGGRPNTEAFF.

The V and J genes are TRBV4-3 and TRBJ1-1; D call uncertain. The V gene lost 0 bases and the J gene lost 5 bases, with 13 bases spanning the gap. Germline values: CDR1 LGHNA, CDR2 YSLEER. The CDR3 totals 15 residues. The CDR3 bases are TGCGCCAGCAGCCAAGATGCGGCCTGGTGGACTGAAGCTTTCTTT. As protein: CASSQDAAWWTEAFF.

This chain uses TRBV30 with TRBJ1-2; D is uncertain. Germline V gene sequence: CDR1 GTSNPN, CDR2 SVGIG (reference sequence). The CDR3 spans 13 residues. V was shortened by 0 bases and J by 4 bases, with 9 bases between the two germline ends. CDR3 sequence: CAWSVGSPYGYTF. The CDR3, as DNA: TGTGCCTGGAGTGTAGGGAGTCCCTATGGCTACACCTTC.

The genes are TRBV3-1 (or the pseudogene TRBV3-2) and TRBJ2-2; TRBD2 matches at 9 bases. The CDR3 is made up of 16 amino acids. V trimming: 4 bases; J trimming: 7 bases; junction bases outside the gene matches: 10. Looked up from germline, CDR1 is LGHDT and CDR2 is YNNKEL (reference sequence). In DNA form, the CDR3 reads TGTGCCAGCAGCCTGCGTGGCAGCGGGAGGAACGGGGAGCTGTTTTTT. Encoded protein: CASSLRGSGRNGELFF.